This TCR beta chain was profiled in a study of identical twins. In TCRdb, the 5' RACE reads were re-called with MiXCR into one record per CDR3 protein. The sample lists roughly 250,000 distinct CDR3 sequences, 7.5% occurring once. This clonotype was counted between two and nine times. The CDR3 consists of 16 residues. Germline lookup yields CDR1 DFQATT and CDR2 SNEGSKA (reference sequence). V dropped 6 bases and J dropped 0 bases, with 18 bases sitting between them. This sample was shared with a second study, whose subject was yellow fever vaccine responses in identical twins.

The chain combines TRBV20-1 with TRBJ1-5, with D possibly being TRBD1 (5 bases). This receptor was obtained from a woman aged 18-29 years in good health. Sequenced input: CD8+ T cells sorted from blood. CDR3 nucleotide sequence: TGCAGTGCCCGAGGCGGGGGGATTCTTAGCAATCAGCCCCAGCATTTT. Translating it yields CSARGGGILSNQPQHF.